Presented here are 21 T cell receptor beta chains from one specimen sequenced in a study of Graves' ophthalmopathy and Graves' hyperthyroidism. Amplification of TCR beta CDR3 regions used RNA transcripts. HTBI primers served in a first-round RT-PCR, which a second-round multiplex PCR followed. TCRdb independently ran MiXCR on the multiplex PCR reads; one entry per CDR3 protein. The data show around 670,000 distinct CDR3 sequences, with about 44% seen just once and less than 55% held by the top ten. The specimen sequenced was peripheral blood. These TCRs come from an adult man with Graves' ophthalmopathy.

The chain employs TRBV2 and TRBJ1-2, with no clear D. V dropped 5 bases and J dropped 2 bases, with 12 bases sitting between them. The germline gives CDR1 SNHLY, CDR2 FYNNEI. This CDR3 is 14 amino acids long. CDR3 in DNA: TGTGCCAGCAGTCCAAATTTGCGAAACTATGGCTACACCTTC. Amino acid sequence: CASSPNLRNYGYTF.

This clonotype was observed a handful of times. The V gene is TRBV7-9, the J gene TRBJ2-7; 7 positions match TRBD1. Germline trimming cut 4 bases from V and 3 bases from J; bases unmatched to any gene: 6. Germline V gene data show CDR1 as SEHNR and CDR2 as FQNEAQ (reference sequence). This CDR3 is 14 amino acids long. The CDR3 protein is CASSSSGTVYEQYF. The CDR3 coding sequence is TGTGCCAGCAGCTCCTCCGGGACAGTCTACGAGCAGTACTTC.

The rearrangement links TRBV7-2 to TRBJ1-2, with D possibly TRBD1 on 5 matching bases. Trimming stripped 5 bases from V and 6 bases from J, with 19 bases between. This CDR3 is 15 amino acids long. Germline V gene data show CDR1 as SGHTA and CDR2 as FQGNSA. The CDR3 DNA reads TGTGCCAGCAGCCCATTTAGGACACCCGAGGATGGCTACACCTTC. Amino acids: CASSPFRTPEDGYTF. The variable domain in full, completed from reference TRBV7-2 and TRBJ1-2, reads GAGVSQSPSNKVTEKGKDVELRCDPISGHTALYWYRQSLGQGLEFLIYFQGNSAPDKSGLPSDRFSAERTGGSVSTLTIQRTQQEDSAVYLCASSPFRTPEDGYTFGSGTRLTVV.

In this sample, this clonotype turned up once. The V gene is TRBV25-1, the J gene TRBJ1-4, with D uncertain. Germline lookup yields CDR1 MGHDK and CDR2 SYGVNS. This CDR3 is built from 17 residues. Trimming took 4 bases from V and 4 from J, leaving 19 bases between them. CDR3 loop: CASSGSAGETFNEKLFF. In DNA, the CDR3 is TGTGCCAGCAGTGGTAGTGCCGGGGAGACCTTTAATGAAAAACTGTTTTTT.

The V and J genes are TRBV2 and TRBJ2-5; the D gene is possibly TRBD1 (6 bases). Trimming removed 6 bases at V and 5 bases at J, with 16 bases between. The CDR3 has 14 amino acids. Germline CDR1 SNHLY, CDR2 FYNNEI. As DNA, the CDR3 is TGTGCCAGCAGACTTCCAGGGGTAGTGGAGACCCAGTACTTC. Translated: CASRLPGVVETQYF.

The table lists this clonotype with a few counts. The chain recombines TRBV20-1 with TRBJ2-6; D unclear. Germline-derived CDR1 and CDR2 are DFQATT and SNEGSKA (reference sequence). V lost 2 bases and J lost 0, with 14 bases in between. CDR3 length: 17 residues. CDR3 sequence: CSARMKTPSSGANVLTF. The CDR3, as DNA: TGCAGTGCTAGAATGAAGACTCCAAGCTCTGGGGCCAACGTCCTGACTTTC.

This chain joins TRBV7-9 and TRBJ2-1; no reliable D call. Trimming shortened V by 10 bases and J by 6 bases, and 7 bases separated the two germline ends. Per germline, CDR1 SEHNR and CDR2 FQNEAQ (reference sequence). The CDR3 has 10 amino acids. CDR3 protein: CATTGNEQFF. Written as DNA, the CDR3 is TGTGCCACCACTGGCAATGAGCAGTTCTTC. Complete variable domain (other parts from reference TRBV7-9 and TRBJ2-1): DTGVSQNPRHKITKRGQNVTFRCDPISEHNRLYWYRQTLGQGPEFLTYFQNEAQLEKSRLLSDRFSAERPKGSFSTLEIQRTEQGDSAMYLCATTGNEQFFGPGTRLTVL.

There are a few counts of this clonotype. Germline is not matched at one junction end, which may reflect a read error. The V and J genes are TRBV10-2 and TRBJ1-5; 7 nucleotides agree with TRBD1. CDR1 is WSHSY and CDR2 is SAAADI in the germline V gene. There are 17 residues in the CDR3. For the CDR3, the DNA is TGTGCCAGCAGTAGGGAACGGATCGGGACAGTGGATCAGCCCCAGCATTTT. Translated: CASSRERIGTVDQPQHF.

CDR3 sequence (DNA): TGTGCCAGCAGCCAAATTGAGCCGGGCCGATTGAACACCGGGGAGCTGTTTTTT. It codes for CASSQIEPGRLNTGELFF. This sequence joins TRBV14 and TRBJ2-2; D uncertain. V lost 2 bases and J lost 1, with 17 bases in between. The CDR3 loop spans 18 amino acids. CDR1 and CDR2 from the germline V gene are SGHDN and FVKESK.

Ten or more counts support this clonotype. This chain links TRBV2 with TRBJ1-2; 7 nucleotides line up with TRBD1. The J segment lost 4 bases and the V segment lost 3 bases, leaving 8 bases of the junction unmatched. The CDR3 is 15 amino acids. Germline V CDR1 and CDR2: SNHLY, FYNNEI. The CDR3 here is CASSEEGALPYGYTF. For the CDR3, the DNA is TGTGCCAGCAGTGAGGAGGGGGCGCTCCCCTATGGCTACACCTTC.

The V and J genes are TRBV24-1 and TRBJ2-7, with TRBD2 matching over 7 bases. CDR1 is KGHDR and CDR2 is SFDVKD in the germline V gene. The V segment lost 2 bases and the J segment 3 bases; nucleotides outside the gene matches: 6. The CDR3 runs to 15 residues. The CDR3 nucleotides read TGTGCCACCAGTGATTCCGGGGGGTTAGGCTACGAGCAGTACTTC. It yields the protein CATSDSGGLGYEQYF.

In its sample, this clonotype was seen a few times. V gene TRBV29-1 combines with J gene TRBJ1-3, with 8 bases identical to TRBD1. CDR3 length: 12 amino acids. Germline V gene sequence: CDR1 SQVTM, CDR2 ANQGSEA. With 6 bases clipped from V and 8 bases from J, the junction kept 6 bases outside the gene matches. CDR3 DNA: TGCAGCGTGACCGGACAGGGACACACCATATATTTT. The encoded protein is CSVTGQGHTIYF.

This rearrangement joins TRBV20-1 to TRBJ2-6; D might be TRBD2 (5 bases). Trimming stripped 3 bases from V and 0 bases from J, with 9 bases between. The CDR3 is 15 residues long. Germline-derived CDR1 and CDR2 are DFQATT and SNEGSKA (reference sequence). The CDR3 sequence is CSASPGVSGANVLTF. The CDR3 DNA is TGCAGTGCTAGCCCCGGGGTCTCTGGGGCCAACGTCCTGACTTTC.

This clonotype was recorded at least ten times. A read error may produce the germline difference seen at one junction end. The chain couples TRBV20-1 to TRBJ1-2, with a tentative D call TRBD1 (6 bases). Germline V gene lookup returns CDR1 DFQATT and CDR2 SNEGSKA (reference sequence). The CDR3 is 11 residues long. For the CDR3, the DNA is TGCAGTGCTAGGGACAGACTAATACATTCCTTC. It translates to CSARDRLIHSF.

A remark on this clonotype: The conserved final phenylalanine or tryptophan is absent from the CDR3, which likely points to a read error. This chain uses TRBV5-4 with TRBJ1-4, with D possibly TRBD1 on 6 matching bases. The V end was cut by 3 bases, the J end by 3 bases, with 12 bases between. Germline V lookup: CDR1 SGHNT, CDR2 YYREEE (reference sequence). CDR3 size: 15 residues. CDR3 protein: CASSSGQTSNEKLFS. The CDR3 DNA is TGTGCCAGCAGCTCAGGACAGACGTCTAATGAAAAACTGTTTTCT.

In the case of this clonotype: Just one base apart from a much larger clone, this may be a read error. J is TRBJ2-1 and V is TRBV7-3, with unresolved D. CDR1 and CDR2 from the germline V gene are SGHTA and FQGTGA. The CDR3 runs to 11 residues. V lost 0 bases to trimming and J lost 10 bases, with 4 bases between them. CDR3 loop: CASSLTGEQFF. The CDR3 bases are TGTGCCAGCAGCTTAACGGGCGAGCAGTTCTTC.

This clonotype was seen repeatedly, ten times or more. The gene calls are TRBV29-1 and TRBJ2-5; 9 positions agree with TRBD1. Germline values: CDR1 SQVTM, CDR2 ANQGSEA. The CDR3 is 13 amino acids. The V segment lost 7 bases and the J segment 6 bases; nucleotides outside the gene matches: 9. The CDR3 coding sequence is TGCAGCGCCTTGGACAGGGGCGGAAAGACCCAGTACTTC. Protein product: CSALDRGGKTQYF. Full variable domain (rest looked up from reference TRBV29-1 and TRBJ2-5): SAVISQKPSRDICQRGTSLTIQCQVDSQVTMMFWYRQQPGQSLTLIATANQGSEATYESGFVIDKFPISRPNLTFSTLTVSNMSPEDSSIYLCSALDRGGKTQYFGPGTRLLVL.

This clonotype was counted once. The rearrangement joins TRBV11-2 to TRBJ1-1; no firm D call. Germline CDR1 SGHAT, CDR2 FQNNGV. This CDR3 has 14 residues. V lost 2 bases and J lost 0, with 7 bases in between. CDR3 protein: CASSLYGVNTEAFF. CDR3 DNA: TGTGCCAGCAGCTTATATGGGGTGAACACTGAAGCTTTCTTT.

Many counts were recorded for this clonotype. The chain carries TRBV15 and TRBJ2-2; D remains ambiguous. Germline CDR1 is LNHNV and CDR2 is YYDKDF (reference sequence). The CDR3 is 13 residues long. Trimming took 2 bases from V and 10 from J, leaving 11 bases between them. CDR3 sequence: CATSRWPPVELFF. For the CDR3, the DNA is TGTGCCACCAGCAGATGGCCTCCCGTGGAGCTGTTTTTT.

This clonotype was counted at least ten times. This chain links TRBV10-1 with TRBJ1-1; D is ambiguous. The CDR3 runs to 14 residues. V lost 2 bases, J lost 0 bases, and 7 bases lay in between. Per germline, CDR1 WNHNN and CDR2 SYGVQD (reference sequence). CDR3 nucleotides: TGCGCCAGCAGTGAGACAGTAATGAACACTGAAGCTTTCTTT. This encodes CASSETVMNTEAFF.

This clonotype was observed a few times. The chain employs TRBV6-5 and TRBJ2-7; perhaps D is TRBD1 or TRBD2 (5 bases each). V lost 0 bases to trimming and J lost 3 bases, with 12 bases between them. Germline V gene sequence: CDR1 MNHEY, CDR2 SVGAGI. CDR3 length: 15 residues. This chain's CDR3 is CASSYSGVLGYEQYF. The CDR3 DNA is TGTGCCAGCAGTTACTCGGGGGTTCTTGGCTACGAGCAGTACTTC.